This T cell receptor beta chain originates from a study of cytomegalovirus exposure and HLA in healthy donors (TCRdb year 2017). Broadly, across the study: An earlier analysis of 587 of the donors reported under 300 Gb of sequence data and 100 million to 120 million unique TCR beta sequences obtained from 180 million or so T cells. An early release covering about 600 HLA-typed donors comprised 250 to 350 gigabases of sequencing data and 85 million to 100 million unique TCR sequences. Of the roughly 410 genotyped donors, 65% to 90% were placed in the genetic ancestry cluster associated with self-reported Caucasian donors. The study aimed to test whether signatures of past pathogen exposure could be identified by cataloging public T cell receptors. The T cell repertoires of around 670 subjects were profiled by immunosequencing and related to cytomegalovirus serostatus. Besides the first cohort of 550 to 750 subjects, a separate validation cohort made up of roughly 130 different subjects was used. To predict cytomegalovirus infection status, the study brought together high-throughput TCR immunosequencing, statistical association of individual TCRs with disease status, and machine learning. To study patterns of TCR occurrence, a later analysis re-analyzed previously published TCR beta repertoires from 550 to 800 donors and added high-resolution HLA genotyping. Rather than using new phenotypic data, the later analysis identified candidate immune exposures from TCR beta sequences and from how often those sequences occurred across donors. An earlier analysis of 587 of the donors applied high-throughput TCR beta sequencing to assess whether each TCR beta V gene segment acted as functional or pseudogenic. Alongside the repertoire data, information on donor age, sex, ethnicity and CMV serostatus was compiled. A later genetic analysis took genome-wide SNP genotypes for 398 of the 666 donors and used that subset as a discovery cohort. All discovery cohort repertoires had been generated on a single sequencing platform. HLA typing covered class I and class II loci at four-digit resolution. Typing coverage varied by locus: roughly 620-640 donors for A, B, C, DRB1 and DQB1; approximately 520 for DQA1; approximately 570 for DPA1; 450 to 480 for DPB1. Four to six DR-DQ haplotypes were handled as single units for association and clustering, since linkage in the cohort was strong. Across around 400 genotyped donors of the cohort, an average of about 240,000 unique TCR beta nucleotide sequences per donor were sequenced, and around 20% of those sequences were non-productive.

V is clipped by 2 bases and J by 0 bases, and the sequence between their germline boundaries is 5 bases long. The germline V gene supplies CDR1 KGHSH and CDR2 LQKENI. Reading from cysteine to phenylalanine, the CDR3 counts 14 amino acids. The sequence is cut down to CDR3 DNA, 42 bases in frame from base 1. The cohort was made up of about 610 healthy bone marrow donors. At the time of sampling, all cohort members were nominally healthy, though unrecorded immune exposures were likely present. The donor was CMV seronegative and was included in the group of several hundred seronegative cohort members. Each donor provided a peripheral blood sample, and peripheral blood mononuclear cells were used for TCR beta sequencing. The Qiagen DNeasy Blood Extraction Kit was used to extract genomic DNA from the blood cell samples. The research as a whole found: Presence/absence analyses assumed roughly uniform sequencing depth across donors, an assumption that may not hold. A cluster of highly shared sequence variants was judged likely to represent a technical artifact of the sequencing pipeline. According to the authors, the approach could potentially be generalized to other disease states and immunological phenotypes. In vitro tests confirmed that a few of the cytomegalovirus-associated TCR beta chains recognize cytomegalovirus antigens. A further reported finding was that TCR beta sequences accurately predicted the HLA-A and HLA-B alleles for most subjects in the first cohort. A later analysis found that TCR association rates varied across HLA loci, with DRB1 alleles showing the most associated TCRs and HLA-C alleles the fewest. This cohort had only TCR beta chains sequenced, and the lack of alpha or paired-chain data limited which features could be detected. Because HLA typing was unavailable for some donors at each locus, only the typed subset was used in association tests. Most TCR sequences were seen in very few donors, while some public TCRs were found in many individuals. The earlier analysis of 587 of the donors excluded some 15 rarely observed V segments, including chromosome 9 orphons, because counts were too low. In an earlier analysis of roughly 500 of the donors, most TCR beta V segments appeared in productive rearrangements about 87% or about 30% of the time, broadly matching IMGT annotations. Specific HLA alleles were associated with more than 15,000 TCR beta sequences at a false discovery rate of 0.05 in a later analysis. Cytomegalovirus status was reported to be diagnosed by the classifier with high specificity and sensitivity in both the original and validation cohorts. Most CMV-associated TCR beta chains appeared to be HLA-restricted in a later analysis, and the HLA associations seemed to be driven largely by CMV exposure. The 87-base-pair reads could not distinguish some IMGT-functional V segments, including TRBV6-2 and TRBV6-3, so those segments were excluded. The study gave a list of about 150 TCR beta chains associated with cytomegalovirus. Correlated functional status among segregating V segments might be attributable to linkage disequilibrium, but an unknown experimental factor could not be ruled out. In a later genetic analysis, fewer N-insertions in productive TCRs were reported among donors in an Asian-associated ancestry cluster than the roughly 670-donor mean. V-gene and J-gene trimming of TCR beta chains was associated with a missense DCLRE1C variant in a later genetic analysis, and the association was replicated in an independent cohort. A later analysis reported that several top co-occurrence clusters appeared linked to parvovirus B19, influenza, CMV and Epstein-Barr virus. In a later analysis, HLA-associated TCR beta chains showed more clonal expansion and lower generation probabilities than non-associated chains that were equally common. Strong co-occurrence of HLA alleles, especially DR and DQ, made assigning TCR associations to individual alleles difficult. CMV serostatus was the only immune exposure information available for the cohort.

The receptor library was made with the immunoSEQ multiplex PCR assay. A mixture of 60 forward primers for TCR Vbeta segments and 13 reverse primers for TCR Jbeta segments was used in the multiplex PCR. The CDR3 region of rearranged TCR beta genes was amplified from genomic DNA with a multiplex PCR assay. On the Illumina HiSeq System, the amplified TCR beta libraries were sequenced as 87-base-pair reads. The original methods were these. A later analysis counted about 80 million unique TCR beta chains across the 666 repertoires, and 10 million to 11 million of these chains were shared by at least two donors. To remove PCR and sequencing errors, raw reads were error-corrected and collapsed into unique sequences using a nearest-neighbor algorithm that merged closely related sequences. Alignment of CDR3 sequences to IMGT reference sequences was used to assign V, D and J gene segments. For a sequence to be retained, a match of at least six nucleotides was required to both a V gene segment and a J gene segment. Rearrangements were called productive when the CDR3 lacked stop codons and stayed in frame with V and J; all others were non-productive. Following IMGT convention, CDR3 was defined as the stretch from the second conserved V-encoded cysteine up to the conserved J-encoded phenylalanine. The earlier analysis of around 640 of the donors excluded sequences that lacked an unambiguous match to a single V gene segment. An earlier analysis of a few hundred of the donors called V segments functional above 56.7% productive rearrangements and segregating when the between-donor standard deviation exceeded 5%. A statistical classification framework was built for diagnosing cytomegalovirus status from the catalog of TCR beta chain sequences. In a later analysis, TCR nucleotide sequences were compared against IMGT/GENE-DB human TR gene sequences so that V and J genes could be assigned. In a later analysis, CDR3 sequences and most-parsimonious VDJ recombination scenarios were assigned using the TCRdist pipeline. A later analysis defined each TCR beta chain by its CDR3 amino acid sequence plus V-gene family, and excluded reads lacking a unique V-gene family. To address suspected cross-contamination and a sequencing artifact, a later analysis removed roughly 580 highly shared, low-generation-probability nucleotide sequences. In a later analysis, a clonal expansion index was calculated for each public chain from normalized within-repertoire ranks of inferred template counts. Generation probabilities in a later analysis came from a VDJ recombination model fitted to out-of-frame rearrangements, and those results were checked against IGoR. A later analysis scored TCR-TCR, TCR-HLA and TCR-CMV co-occurrence with hypergeometric tests, applying a repertoire-size bias correction to TCR pairs. A later analysis estimated false discovery rates by permuting HLA or CMV assignments 20 times. A later analysis grouped co-occurring TCRs with DBSCAN, adding TCRdist sequence similarity when clustering within HLA-allele-positive subsets. For co-occurrence clustering, repertoires with fewer than 30,000 or more than 120,000 public chains were excluded, along with roughly 5 repertoires with anomalous nucleotide sharing. TCRdb's version of the immuneACCESS table is confined to in-frame rearrangements and falls short of the full clone set. An unresolved V gene accounts for under half of the shortfall where checked; the remainder is of unknown origin. D and trimming come from the DNA, and the V and J calls and clone size come from that table. The sample profile shows around 94,000 clones; approximately 84% of them were found once. The biggest ten clones account for around 2.3% of the sample.

Remarks on this clone: The clone's antigen remains unknown. No base-level quality is on record; no much larger clone is a single base apart.

The V and J segments used are TRBV18 and TRBJ1-3; no D gene can be assigned with confidence. This clonotype originated in a man younger than 35 in good health and CMV-seronegative. Sequenced input: PBMCs. The nucleotide sequence is given as TGTGCCAGCTCACCAGGCAGCTCTGGAAACACCATATATTTT. This yields the protein CASSPGSSGNTIYF. This CDR3, with the reference TRBV18 and TRBJ1-3 proteins standing in past its ends, gives the full variable domain NAGVMQNPRHLVRRRGQEARLRCSPMKGHSHVYWYRQLPEEGLKFMVYLQKENIIDESGMPKERFSAEFPKEGPSILRIQQVVRGDSAAYFCASSPGSSGNTIYFGEGSWLTVV.